These 30 T cell receptor beta chains were all obtained from the same sample, sequenced in a study of cytomegalovirus exposure and HLA in healthy donors. The PCR was carried out with 60 Vbeta primers and 13 Jbeta primers. Repertoires were generated with immunoSEQ multiplex PCR, while TCRdb's copy carries only in-frame clones and drops some. The sample shows some 110,000 clones, 60% to 80% of them seen only once. The sample comprised PBMCs. The origin of the receptors is a middle-aged woman in good health and CMV-seropositive.

CDR3 sequence reads: CAGTPSGRMYEQYF. CDR3 sequence (DNA): TGTGCCGGTACCCCTAGCGGGAGAATGTACGAGCAGTACTTC. The J gene is TRBJ2-7, the V gene TRBV19, with 10 bases that match TRBD2. Trimming took 11 bases from V and 4 from J; bases not matched to a gene: 11. The CDR3 sequence is 14 residues long. Germline CDR1 reads LNHDA; CDR2 reads SQIVND (reference sequence).

The rearrangement uses TRBV5-4 and TRBJ2-7; 13 bases map to TRBD2. The CDR3 runs to 16 residues. V shed 0 bases, J shed 2 bases, and the junction held 2 bases outside the gene matches. From germline, CDR1 is SGHNT and CDR2 YYREEE (reference sequence). DNA of the CDR3: TGTGCCAGCAGCTTGGGGGGACTAGCGGGAACCTACGAGCAGTACTTC. Residues: CASSLGGLAGTYEQYF.

Only a few counts were recorded for this clone. The chain is built from TRBV7-9 and TRBJ1-4; no definite D call. V lost 4 bases to trimming and J lost 5 bases, with 11 bases between them. The CDR3 is made up of 14 amino acids. CDR1 and CDR2 (germline): SEHNR, FQNEAQ (reference sequence). In DNA form, the CDR3 reads TGTGCCAGCAGCTCCAGGACGGGGAATGAAAAACTGTTTTTT. Translation gives CASSSRTGNEKLFF.

Details on this clone: The junction shows a germline mismatch at one end, possibly a read error. This CDR3 is also generated by other DNA sequences in the sample. The chain has TRBV11-2 and TRBJ2-5; D uncertain. The germline V gene has CDR1 SGHAT and CDR2 FQNNGV. The CDR3 runs to 12 residues. Here the CDR3 DNA reads TGTGCCAGCAGCTTAGGGTTTAAGACTCAGTACTTC. Its protein product is CASSLGFKTQYF. Full variable domain (missing parts from reference TRBV11-2 and TRBJ2-5): EAGVAQSPRYKIIEKRQSVAFWCNPISGHATLYWYQQILGQGPKLLIQFQNNGVVDDSQLPKDRFSAERLKGVDSTLKIQPAKLEDSAVYLCASSLGFKTQYFGPGTRLLVL.

This chain uses TRBV7-6 with TRBJ1-5; tentative D call: TRBD1 (6 bases). CDR3 length: 15 amino acids. Germline V gives CDR1 SGHVS, CDR2 FNYEAQ. V lost 4 bases and J lost 3, with 13 bases in between. The CDR3: CASSSAQGINQPQHF. The CDR3, as DNA: TGTGCCAGCAGCTCCGCACAGGGAATCAATCAGCCCCAGCATTTT. Combining the CDR3 with reference TRBV7-6 and TRBJ1-5 gives the whole variable domain GAGVSQSPRYKVTKRGQDVALRCDPISGHVSLYWYRQALGQGPEFLTYFNYEAQQDKSGLPNDRFSAERPEGSISTLTIQRTEQRDSAMYRCASSSAQGINQPQHFGDGTRLSIL.

The genes are TRBV27 and TRBJ2-5, with a tentative D call TRBD2 (5 bases). Germline CDR1 reads MNHEY; CDR2 reads SMNVEV (reference sequence). Trimming stripped 3 bases from V and 4 bases from J, with 15 bases between. This CDR3 is built from 15 residues. CDR3 sequence reads: CASSFYSGSGETQYF. The CDR3 DNA is TGTGCCAGCAGTTTCTATTCGGGGAGTGGAGAGACCCAGTACTTC.

The chain links TRBV7-9 to TRBJ2-7; 7 bases are shared with TRBD2. CDR1 is SEHNR and CDR2 is FQNEAQ in the germline V gene (reference sequence). The CDR3 spans 14 residues. V shed 5 bases, J shed 2 bases, and the junction held 6 bases outside the gene matches. CDR3 DNA sequence: TGTGCCAGCAGCCCAGCTAGCGGCACCTACGAGCAGTACTTC. As protein: CASSPASGTYEQYF.

The chain links TRBV4-3 to TRBJ2-7, with 8 positions matching TRBD2. V was pared by 0 bases and J by 0 bases, with 1 base of the junction left unmatched. There are 15 residues in the CDR3. Germline lookup yields CDR1 LGHNA and CDR2 YSLEER. CDR3 amino acids: CASSQDAGGSYEQYF. The CDR3 DNA is TGCGCCAGCAGCCAAGACGCGGGGGGCTCCTACGAGCAGTACTTC.

The chain recombines TRBV5-3 with TRBJ2-7; a possible D gene is TRBD2 (6 bases). TRBV5-3 is flagged as an ORF with uncertain function. The CDR3 has 16 residues. V was pared by 3 bases and J by 7 bases, with 23 bases between. Here the CDR3 DNA reads TGTGCCAGAAGCTGGAGACCTTTTGGGAGGCGGCGGGAGCAGTACTTC. This encodes CARSWRPFGRRREQYF.

V and J are TRBV28 and TRBJ2-4; D is perhaps TRBD1 (7 bases). The CDR3 loop spans 17 amino acids. CDR1 is MDHEN and CDR2 is SYDVKM in the germline V gene. Trimming took 1 base from V and 0 from J, leaving 13 bases between them. The chain's CDR3 is CASSLSSGGLAKNIQYF. The CDR3 DNA reads TGTGCCAGCAGTTTATCGTCAGGGGGACTAGCCAAAAACATTCAGTACTTC.

The chain carries TRBV18 and TRBJ1-1; possible D gene TRBD1, 5 bases. Trimming took 5 bases from V and 7 from J, leaving 20 bases between them. Germline V gene sequence: CDR1 KGHSH, CDR2 LQKENI. This CDR3 comprises 15 residues. This CDR3 reads CASSNSIQGPDEAFF. Written as DNA, the CDR3 is TGTGCCAGCTCAAACTCGATTCAGGGCCCAGATGAAGCTTTCTTT. Combining the CDR3 with reference TRBV18 and TRBJ1-1 gives the whole variable domain NAGVMQNPRHLVRRRGQEARLRCSPMKGHSHVYWYRQLPEEGLKFMVYLQKENIIDESGMPKERFSAEFPKEGPSILRIQQVVRGDSAAYFCASSNSIQGPDEAFFGQGTRLTVV.

The chain has TRBV27 and TRBJ1-3, with D uncertain. The CDR3 consists of 13 residues. CDR1 is MNHEY, CDR2 SMNVEV, per germline (reference sequence). Trimming removed 5 bases at V and 4 bases at J, with 9 bases between. The CDR3 region is CASSKSRGNTIYF. CDR3 DNA sequence: TGTGCCAGCAGTAAATCACGGGGAAACACCATATATTTT.

The chain links TRBV7-2 to TRBJ2-1, with a tentative D call TRBD2 (6 bases). Germline V gene sequence: CDR1 SGHTA, CDR2 FQGNSA. V was trimmed by 2 bases and J by 9 bases, leaving 11 bases between them. This CDR3 comprises 13 residues. The chain's CDR3 is CASSLSAGSEQFF. Here the CDR3 DNA reads TGTGCCAGCAGCTTAAGCGCGGGGAGTGAGCAGTTCTTC.

The chain has TRBV2 and TRBJ2-7; 7 positions agree with TRBD1. Germline V gene lookup returns CDR1 SNHLY and CDR2 FYNNEI. The CDR3 runs to 14 residues. The V segment lost 6 bases and the J segment 4 bases; nucleotides outside the gene matches: 9. The CDR3 sequence is CASRKGTVLYEQYF. Here the CDR3 DNA reads TGTGCCAGCAGGAAAGGGACAGTTCTTTACGAGCAGTACTTC.

J is TRBJ1-2 and V is TRBV5-8; maybe TRBD1 (5 bases). Deletions cut 1 base from V and 7 bases from J, with 8 bases between. CDR1 is SGHTS, CDR2 YDEGEE, per germline. This CDR3 has 12 residues. The CDR3 nucleotides are TGTGCCAGCAGCTTGTGGGGCGGTGGCTACACCTTC. It specifies CASSLWGGGYTF. Supplemented by reference TRBV5-8 and TRBJ1-2, the full variable domain reads EAGVTQSPTHLIKTRGQQATLRCSPISGHTSVYWYQQALGLGLQFLLWYDEGEERNRGNFPPRFSGRQFPNYSSELNVNALELEDSALYLCASSLWGGGYTFGSGTRLTVV.

The CDR3 DNA reads TGTGCCAGCAGCTTTCAGGGGGGTGACACTGAAGCTTTCTTT. It yields the protein CASSFQGGDTEAFF. The V gene is TRBV7-2, the J gene TRBJ1-1; 7 positions agree with TRBD1. Germline V gene data show CDR1 as SGHTA and CDR2 as FQGNSA. This CDR3 contains 14 residues. V was pared by 3 bases and J by 3 bases, with 4 bases of the junction left unmatched. Filled out from reference TRBV7-2 and TRBJ1-1, the complete variable domain reads GAGVSQSPSNKVTEKGKDVELRCDPISGHTALYWYRQSLGQGLEFLIYFQGNSAPDKSGLPSDRFSAERTGGSVSTLTIQRTQQEDSAVYLCASSFQGGDTEAFFGQGTRLTVV.

V and J are TRBV2 and TRBJ2-7; possible D gene TRBD1, 7 bases. CDR3 size: 11 residues. CDR1 and CDR2 from the germline V gene are SNHLY and FYNNEI. Between the trimmed V and J ends, which lost 7 bases and 8 bases, there was a span of 12 bases. The CDR3 DNA is TGTGCCAGCATCAGGGGGGCCAAGCAGTACTTC. As protein: CASIRGAKQYF.

This clone appeared once. The rearrangement uses TRBV7-3 and TRBJ1-5; 7 bases align to TRBD1. Germline trimming cut 0 bases from V and 8 bases from J; bases unmatched to any gene: 4. The CDR3 length is 14 residues. Germline CDR1 and CDR2: SGHTA and FQGTGA. The CDR3 is CASSLTGGKEPQHF. CDR3 in DNA: TGTGCCAGCAGCTTAACAGGGGGCAAGGAGCCCCAGCATTTT.

This chain links TRBV5-1 with TRBJ2-7; weak D call: TRBD1 (6 bases). This CDR3 is 15 amino acids long. Germline V gene data show CDR1 as SGHRS and CDR2 as YFSETQ. Trimming shortened V by 4 bases and J by 4 bases, and 18 bases separated the two germline ends. In DNA, the CDR3 is TGCGCCAGCAGCAGTGCACCGGGACAAGGGTACGAGCAGTACTTC. It translates to CASSSAPGQGYEQYF.

V and J are TRBV29-1 and TRBJ1-2; TRBD1 aligns across 7 bases. CDR3 size: 13 residues. Trimming removed 6 bases from V and 5 bases from J; junction bases left unmatched: 9. CDR1 SQVTM and CDR2 ANQGSEA come from the germline V gene. In DNA, the CDR3 is TGCAGCGTATCTGACAGGGTGGGGTATGGCTACACCTTC. This gives the protein CSVSDRVGYGYTF.

In this sample, this clone turned up a few times. The gene calls are TRBV10-3 and TRBJ2-1; 8 bases line up with TRBD2. With 8 bases clipped from V and 3 bases from J, the junction kept 9 bases outside the gene matches. The CDR3 covers 15 residues. In germline, CDR1 is ENHRY, CDR2 SYGVKD. CDR3 DNA sequence: TGTGCCATCTCCACCGGGACTAGTATCTACAATGAGCAGTTCTTC. This sequence encodes CAISTGTSIYNEQFF.

A few counts support this clone. This chain links TRBV11-2 with TRBJ1-2; D is possibly TRBD1 (5 bases). CDR1 and CDR2 (germline): SGHAT, FQNNGV. Trimming removed 5 bases from V and 5 bases from J, with 18 bases in between. The CDR3 contains 15 residues. The CDR3 sequence is CASSPWEGGGYGYTF. CDR3 DNA sequence: TGTGCCAGCAGCCCTTGGGAGGGCGGGGGATATGGCTACACCTTC.

The gene calls are TRBV18 and TRBJ2-1; D not certain. This CDR3 is built from 11 residues. Germline assignment: CDR1 KGHSH and CDR2 LQKENI. Trimming cost V 3 bases and J 6 bases, with 3 bases left between them. CDR3 amino acids: CASSPFNEQFF. The CDR3, as DNA: TGTGCCAGCTCACCCTTCAATGAGCAGTTCTTC.

The V gene is TRBV6-5, the J gene TRBJ1-2; TRBD1 might be the D (6 bases). The CDR3 is made up of 15 amino acids. Germline CDR1 MNHEY, CDR2 SVGAGI. Trimming took 1 base from V and 7 from J, leaving 16 bases between them. CDR3 DNA: TGTGCCAGCAGTTACTTAGTCAGGGGAGTTGGTGGCTACACCTTC. Translation: CASSYLVRGVGGYTF.

The chain couples TRBV25-1 to TRBJ2-3, with D possibly TRBD1 on 5 matching bases. Trimming cost V 8 bases and J 0 bases, with 12 bases left between them. This CDR3 has 14 amino acids. Germline V gene sequence: CDR1 MGHDK, CDR2 SYGVNS. This CDR3 is CASGAGLSTDTQYF. CDR3 nucleotide sequence: TGTGCCAGCGGGGCAGGCCTTAGCACAGATACGCAGTATTTT.

This chain's CDR3 is CASSLRDADRRHSNQPQHF. Here the CDR3 DNA reads TGTGCCAGCAGCTTAAGGGACGCCGACAGGAGACATAGCAATCAGCCCCAGCATTTT. J is TRBJ1-5 and V is TRBV7-4, with a weak D call TRBD1 (6 bases). The CDR3 covers 19 residues. V lost 2 bases, J lost 0 bases, and 20 bases lay in between. Germline CDR1 SGHVT, CDR2 SQSDAQ.

This clone was counted a single time. This chain joins TRBV28 and TRBJ1-2; D unresolved. CDR1 MDHEN and CDR2 SYDVKM come from the germline V gene. The length of the CDR3 is 12 residues. The V end lost 7 bases, the J end lost 8 bases, and 14 bases lay between the germline ends. The CDR3 DNA reads as TGTGCCAGCACCGTCTCGAGATACGGCTACACCTTC. Translated, it gives CASTVSRYGYTF.

This chain connects TRBV5-4 to TRBJ2-1; 7 positions agree with TRBD1. Unmatched junction bases numbered 2, after V lost 0 bases and J lost 5 bases. Germline V lookup: CDR1 SGHNT, CDR2 YYREEE (reference sequence). CDR3 length: 14 residues. The CDR3 loop is CASSLAGQDNEQFF. CDR3 nucleotide sequence: TGTGCCAGCAGCTTGGCTGGACAGGACAATGAGCAGTTCTTC.

The count of this clone is one. The gene calls are TRBV11-3 and TRBJ1-1; D uncertain. With 4 bases removed from V and 3 bases from J, the gap between germline ends came to 21 bases. The CDR3 spans 17 residues. CDR1 is SGHNT and CDR2 is YENEEA in the germline V gene. The CDR3: CASSSPDLFGEDTEAFF. DNA of the CDR3: TGTGCCAGCAGCTCGCCCGACCTTTTTGGTGAGGACACTGAAGCTTTCTTT.

This clone was recorded only once. The chain carries TRBV4-1 and TRBJ1-3; D might be TRBD1 (5 bases). Germline CDR1 MGHRA, CDR2 YSYEKL. The CDR3 runs to 20 residues. V lost 1 base and J lost 4, with 26 bases in between. This CDR3 is CASSQVRRQLSLLEGNTIYF. For the CDR3, the DNA is TGCGCCAGCAGCCAAGTAAGGAGACAGTTGTCTTTACTCGAGGGAAACACCATATATTTT.